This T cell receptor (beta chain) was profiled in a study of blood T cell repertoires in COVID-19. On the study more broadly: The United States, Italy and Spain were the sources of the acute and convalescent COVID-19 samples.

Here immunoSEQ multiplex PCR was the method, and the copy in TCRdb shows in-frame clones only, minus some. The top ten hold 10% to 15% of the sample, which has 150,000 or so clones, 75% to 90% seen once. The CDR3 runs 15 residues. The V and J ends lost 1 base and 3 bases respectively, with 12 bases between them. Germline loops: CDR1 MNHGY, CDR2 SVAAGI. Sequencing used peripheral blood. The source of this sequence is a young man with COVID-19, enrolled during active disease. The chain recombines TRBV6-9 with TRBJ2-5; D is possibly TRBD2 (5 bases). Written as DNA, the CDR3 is TGTGCCAGCAGTTATTACCCCGCGGGTAAAGAGACCCAGTACTTC. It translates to CASSYYPAGKETQYF.